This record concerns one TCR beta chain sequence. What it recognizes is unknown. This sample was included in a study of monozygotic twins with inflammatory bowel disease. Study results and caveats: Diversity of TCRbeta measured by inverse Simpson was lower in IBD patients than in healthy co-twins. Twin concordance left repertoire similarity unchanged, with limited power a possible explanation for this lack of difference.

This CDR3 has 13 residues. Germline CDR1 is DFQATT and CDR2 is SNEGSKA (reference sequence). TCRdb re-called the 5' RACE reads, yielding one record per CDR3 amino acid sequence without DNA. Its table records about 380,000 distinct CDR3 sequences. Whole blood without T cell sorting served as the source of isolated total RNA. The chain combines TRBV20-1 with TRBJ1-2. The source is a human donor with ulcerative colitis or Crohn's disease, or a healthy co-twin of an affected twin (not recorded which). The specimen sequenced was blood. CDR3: CSARQNTNYGYTF.